The present entry profiles one T cell receptor beta chain with its context. Sequencing was performed with immunoSEQ multiplex PCR; in TCRdb, only in-frame clones are kept and a portion is missing. The sample holds tens of thousands of clones, about 90% seen once. Germline V gives CDR1 SGHVS, CDR2 FNYEAQ. The CDR3 runs to 19 residues. V shed 2 bases and J 7 bases; nucleotides not matched to a gene: 14. This sample was taken from a study of blood T cell repertoires in COVID-19. Background on the study: The samples span acute and convalescent COVID-19 from the United States, Italy and Spain. Nucleic acid was either cDNA or gDNA, and it came from T cells, B-cell-depleted T cells, or PBMCs.

Sequencing was carried out using peripheral blood. The V gene is TRBV7-6, the J gene TRBJ1-6, with 10 bases fitting TRBD1. The source is a man older than 75 in a cohort sampled during active COVID-19. The CDR3 loop reads CASSLSGRWGQGSNSPLHF. DNA of the CDR3: TGTGCCAGCAGCTTATCGGGACGGTGGGGACAGGGGTCGAATTCACCCCTCCACTTT.